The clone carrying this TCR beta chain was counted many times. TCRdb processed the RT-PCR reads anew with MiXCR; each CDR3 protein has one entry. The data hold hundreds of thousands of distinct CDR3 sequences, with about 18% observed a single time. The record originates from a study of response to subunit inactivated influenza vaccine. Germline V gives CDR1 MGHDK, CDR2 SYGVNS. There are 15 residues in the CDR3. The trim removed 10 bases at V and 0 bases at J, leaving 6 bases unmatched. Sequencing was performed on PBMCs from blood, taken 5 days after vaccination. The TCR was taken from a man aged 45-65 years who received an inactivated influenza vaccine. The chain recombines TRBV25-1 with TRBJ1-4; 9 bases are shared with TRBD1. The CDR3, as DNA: TGTGCCACCGGACAGGGGACCGCAACTAATGAAAAACTGTTTTTT. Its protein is CATGQGTATNEKLFF.